These 18 T cell receptor beta chains were sequenced from one sample in a study of blood T cells in healthy people across ages. A J-beta primer mix and a sample-barcoded 5' primer were used in a second PCR of roughly 7 to 12 cycles. TCRdb fed the 5' RACE reads into MiXCR, producing one record per CDR3 protein. The table includes about 830,000 distinct CDR3 sequences, 62% detected once. The sample was blood. The receptor source for this set is a man aged 25-45 years in good health.

The gene calls are TRBV20-1 and TRBJ1-5, with unresolved D. The CDR3 covers 13 residues. Germline values: CDR1 DFQATT, CDR2 SNEGSKA (reference sequence). Trimming removed 3 bases from V and 7 bases from J, with 13 bases in between. The CDR3 bases are TGCAGTGCTAGGGGGAGGAAGGAACAGCCCCAGCATTTT. Its protein product is CSARGRKEQPQHF.

The J gene is TRBJ2-5, the V gene TRBV25-1; 8 nucleotides match TRBD2. Trimming at V came to 4 bases and at J to 0 bases, leaving 10 bases not matched to a gene. CDR1 and CDR2 (germline): MGHDK, SYGVNS. This CDR3 spans 17 amino acids. The CDR3 loop is CASSGIGWGLDQETQYF. The DNA for the CDR3 is TGTGCCAGCAGTGGAATCGGTTGGGGACTAGACCAAGAGACCCAGTACTTC.

V gene TRBV7-8 combines with J gene TRBJ1-6, with D unclear. The germline V gene has CDR1 SGHVS and CDR2 FQNEAQ. This CDR3 comprises 14 residues. V was clipped by 1 base and J by 7 bases, with 8 bases between them. The CDR3 sequence: CASSLGRRNSPLHF. The CDR3 coding sequence is TGTGCCAGCAGCTTAGGACGGCGGAATTCACCCCTCCACTTT.

The CDR3 nucleotides are TGCAGCGTTGTTAGACAGGCTAGCAATGAGCAGTTCTTC. This gives the protein CSVVRQASNEQFF. The J gene is TRBJ2-1, the V gene TRBV29-1; perhaps TRBD1 as D (6 bases). Looked up from germline, CDR1 is SQVTM and CDR2 is ANQGSEA. Trimming removed 4 bases at V and 6 bases at J, with 13 bases between. The CDR3 is 13 amino acids.

The V gene is TRBV6-6, the J gene TRBJ2-3; D uncertain. The V end was cut by 2 bases, the J end by 2 bases, with 8 bases between. Germline V gives CDR1 MNHNY, CDR2 SVGAGI (reference sequence). The CDR3 sequence is 14 residues long. The CDR3 loop reads CASSYASDTDTQYF. CDR3 sequence (DNA): TGTGCCAGCAGTTACGCGTCGGACACAGATACGCAGTATTTT.

The V call is TRBV4-3, the J call TRBJ2-3; D gene uncertain. Germline CDR1 reads LGHNA; CDR2 reads YSLEER. Trimming pared 1 base from V and 2 bases from J, leaving 10 bases between. CDR3 size: 15 residues. In DNA, the CDR3 is TGCGCCAGCAGCCAAGGCCAAGGAATCACAGATACGCAGTATTTT. Protein: CASSQGQGITDTQYF.

The chain has TRBV7-9 and TRBJ2-3, with D unclear. Between the trimmed V and J ends, which lost 5 bases and 0 bases, there was a span of 21 bases. This CDR3 comprises 18 residues. Per germline, CDR1 SEHNR and CDR2 FQNEAQ (reference sequence). CDR3 loop: CASSQPPVAISSTDTQYF. The CDR3 DNA follows: TGTGCCAGCAGCCAGCCCCCGGTCGCTATTTCTAGCACAGATACGCAGTATTTT.

This clonotype has a single count. V gene TRBV5-8 combines with J gene TRBJ2-3; no firm D call. The CDR3 length is 15 residues. CDR1 SGHTS and CDR2 YDEGEE come from the germline V gene. V was shortened by 4 bases and J by 4 bases, with 16 bases between the two germline ends. The CDR3 bases are TGTGCCAGCAGCCTGTCCGGGCCCCTGGCAGATACGCAGTATTTT. This codes for CASSLSGPLADTQYF. The complete variable domain, with remaining parts taken from reference TRBV5-8 and TRBJ2-3, reads EAGVTQSPTHLIKTRGQQATLRCSPISGHTSVYWYQQALGLGLQFLLWYDEGEERNRGNFPPRFSGRQFPNYSSELNVNALELEDSALYLCASSLSGPLADTQYFGPGTRLTVL.

This sequence joins TRBV29-1 and TRBJ2-7; 11 bases fit TRBD1. V trimming: 6 bases; J trimming: 0 bases; junction bases outside the gene matches: 4. The CDR3 runs 14 residues. Looked up from germline, CDR1 is SQVTM and CDR2 is ANQGSEA. The CDR3, as DNA: TGCAGCGTCGCGGGGACAGGGGGCTCCTACGAGCAGTACTTC. This codes for CSVAGTGGSYEQYF.

The count of this clonotype is one. The V gene is TRBV27, the J gene TRBJ2-1; D is possibly TRBD2 (5 bases). CDR1 and CDR2 (germline): MNHEY, SMNVEV (reference sequence). The V end lost 5 bases, the J end lost 3 bases, and 14 bases lay between the germline ends. This CDR3 is 15 amino acids long. The CDR3 loop reads CASSPGVGVYNEQFF. CDR3 coding DNA: TGTGCCAGCAGTCCCGGGGTTGGGGTCTACAATGAGCAGTTCTTC.

This chain joins TRBV7-9 and TRBJ2-7; 9 bases fit TRBD1. Per germline, CDR1 SEHNR and CDR2 FQNEAQ (reference sequence). This CDR3 is 15 amino acids long. With V trimmed by 5 bases and J by 3 bases, 8 bases remained unmatched. The CDR3, as DNA: TGTGCCAGCAGCCTCGGGACAGGGACGTTCTACGAGCAGTACTTC. Translated, it gives CASSLGTGTFYEQYF.

This chain connects TRBV10-3 to TRBJ2-7; 13 bases match TRBD2. CDR3 length: 16 amino acids. V was pared by 3 bases and J by 4 bases, with 6 bases of the junction left unmatched. CDR1 ENHRY and CDR2 SYGVKD come from the germline V gene. The CDR3 spells CAISDSTSGGSYEQYF. The CDR3 nucleotides read TGTGCCATCAGTGACTCGACTAGCGGGGGGTCGTACGAGCAGTACTTC.

The chain joins TRBV24-1 to TRBJ1-4; TRBD1 matches at 9 bases. This CDR3 comprises 18 residues. Losses at the gene ends were 7 bases for V and 4 bases for J; bases not matched to a gene: 15. CDR1 and CDR2 (germline): KGHDR, SFDVKD. The CDR3 is CATRDRRTGGCRNEKLFF. The CDR3 DNA follows: TGTGCCACCAGGGATCGTCGTACAGGGGGCTGTCGTAATGAAAAACTGTTTTTT.

This chain links TRBV11-2 with TRBJ2-7; 10 nucleotides align to TRBD1. The CDR3 is made up of 16 amino acids. CDR1 and CDR2 (germline): SGHAT, FQNNGV. Unmatched junction bases numbered 5, after V lost 0 bases and J lost 3 bases. CDR3 in DNA: TGTGCCAGCAGCTTAGATATGGGACAGGGGTACTACGAGCAGTACTTC. Translated: CASSLDMGQGYYEQYF. Filled out from reference TRBV11-2 and TRBJ2-7, the complete variable domain reads EAGVAQSPRYKIIEKRQSVAFWCNPISGHATLYWYQQILGQGPKLLIQFQNNGVVDDSQLPKDRFSAERLKGVDSTLKIQPAKLEDSAVYLCASSLDMGQGYYEQYFGPGTRLTVT.

The chain uses TRBV4-2 and TRBJ1-6, with 8 bases identical to TRBD1. The CDR3 is 15 residues long. The germline gives CDR1 LGHNA, CDR2 YNFKEQ. V was pared by 1 base and J by 10 bases, with 6 bases of the junction left unmatched. The DNA of the CDR3 is TGTGCCAGCAGCCAAGGGAGGACAGGGAGATCACCCCTCCACTTT. Translated, it gives CASSQGRTGRSPLHF.

A single count supports this clonotype. A single base separates this from a much larger clone, so it may be a read error. The rearrangement links TRBV9 to TRBJ2-1, with 7 positions matching TRBD1. The CDR3 runs 14 residues. Germline V gives CDR1 SGDLS, CDR2 YYNGEE. This CDR3 reads CTSSVDRVYNEQFF. The DNA of the CDR3 is TGTACCAGCAGCGTCGACAGGGTCTACAATGAGCAGTTCTTC.

Only a few counts were recorded for this clonotype. This chain links TRBV7-2 with TRBJ2-7, with 7 nucleotides matching TRBD1. CDR1 is SGHTA and CDR2 is FQGNSA in the germline V gene. The J segment lost 5 bases and the V segment lost 3 bases, leaving 10 bases of the junction unmatched. The CDR3 is made up of 15 amino acids. CDR3 region: CASSLGRDRVNEQYF. CDR3 coding DNA: TGTGCCAGCAGCTTGGGTAGAGACAGGGTAAACGAGCAGTACTTC.

This clonotype has at least ten counts. The J gene is TRBJ2-1, the V gene TRBV29-1; D unclear. This CDR3 contains 16 residues. V shed 4 bases and J shed 0 bases, with 16 bases lying between them. Germline CDR1 is SQVTM and CDR2 is ANQGSEA. The CDR3 region has the DNA TGCAGCGTTGGGGTCCCAGAATTTAGCTCCTACAATGAGCAGTTCTTC. It specifies CSVGVPEFSSYNEQFF.